The sequence of this T cell receptor (beta chain) was determined in a study of blood T cells in healthy people across ages. The CDR3 runs 15 residues. Per the germline V gene, CDR1 is SNHLY and CDR2 is FYNNEI. Together with a sample-barcoded 5' primer, a J-beta primer mix was included in a second PCR lasting roughly 6 to 12 cycles. MiXCR was run by TCRdb on the 5' RACE reads, yielding one entry per CDR3 protein. Among roughly 1,300,000 distinct CDR3 sequences listed, around 59% were seen once. The sample was blood. The sequence was collected from a man between 18 and 35 years old in good health. This chain joins TRBV2 and TRBJ2-4, with no clear D. The DNA end is more similar to TRBJ2-5, so the J call may be wrong. The CDR3 DNA reads TGTGCCAGCAGGGCCACGACCCGGAGCCAAGAGACCCAGTACTTC. Its protein is CASRATTRSQETQYF.